Listed below are T cell receptor beta chains from one sample, sequenced in a study of T cell changes during pregnancy in multiple sclerosis. Libraries were prepared by immunoSEQ multiplex PCR; TCRdb keeps only in-frame clonotypes and omits some of them. The table records around 48,000 clones, 88% of them present only once. The starting material was CD4+ T cells from peripheral blood mononuclear cells, obtained in the second trimester of pregnancy. These TCRs come from a female donor with multiple sclerosis, enrolled in a pregnancy study. Both conserved end residues are part of each CDR3. A D gene is named only where the DNA matches it firmly. Size values are once, few and many counts, or a class for expanded clones, and some rows have none.

abundance	v_gene	d_gene	len	j_gene	CDR3nt	CDR3aa
-	TRBV5-1	TRBD2	16	TRBJ2-5	TGCGCCAGCCGACCGGGCGGGAGGACGTACCAAGAGACCCAGTACTTC	CASRPGGRTYQETQYF
-	TRBV6-1	-	14	TRBJ1-1	TGTGCCACCGGAGGCGGGTGGGCGGACACTGAAGCTTTCTTT	CATGGGWADTEAFF
-	TRBV18	-	19	TRBJ2-2	TGTGCCAGCTCACTGCGTCCAGCGGGGAGCGGGACAGGAGACGGGGAGCTGTTTTTT	CASSLRPAGSGTGDGELFF
-	TRBV6-5	TRBD2	15	TRBJ2-5	TGTGCCAGCAACAGCGGGGGAGTGGGGAAAGAGACCCAGTACTTC	CASNSGGVGKETQYF
-	TRBV6-1	-	13	TRBJ2-5	TGTGCCAGCAGGGGGGGGGCTCAAGAGACCCAGTACTTC	CASRGGAQETQYF
-	TRBV5-7	-	14	TRBJ2-5	TGTGCCAGCAGCTTCCCGACAGGGAGGGAGACCCAGTACTTC	CASSFPTGRETQYF
-	TRBV28	-	14	TRBJ2-1	TGTGCCAGCACCTCTAAGCGCTGGATGGATGAGCAGTTCTTC	CASTSKRWMDEQFF
-	TRBV5-1	-	15	TRBJ1-4	TGCGCCAGCAGCTGGGTCGGCCGGCTAGATGAAAAACTGTTTTTT	CASSWVGRLDEKLFF
few	TRBV19	TRBD1	14	TRBJ2-7	TGTGCCAGTAGCCAAACAGGGGACGGTGGCGAGCAGTACTTC	CASSQTGDGGEQYF
-	TRBV7-2	-	16	TRBJ1-1	TGTGCCAGCAGCTTAGGGGCGCGAGGGATCGGTACTGAAGCTTTCTTT	CASSLGARGIGTEAFF
once	TRBV11-3	-	14	TRBJ1-1	TGTGCCAGCAGCTTGTCGGGACAGAACACTGAAGCTTTCTTT	CASSLSGQNTEAFF
few	TRBV19	TRBD2	14	TRBJ2-1	TGTGCCAGTAGTAGCGGGAGTGGCTATAGCGGGCAGTTCTTC	CASSSGSGYSGQFF
-	TRBV11-2	TRBD2	13	TRBJ2-5	TGTGCCAGCGGACTAGCGGGAGAGGAGACCCAGTACTTC	CASGLAGEETQYF
-	TRBV27	-	14	TRBJ1-5	TGTGCCAGCAGTTTCGGACATAGCAATCAGCCCCAGCATTTT	CASSFGHSNQPQHF
-	TRBV4-1	-	12	TRBJ1-2	TGCGCCAGCAGCCTCCCCCCGAGACAGTGGACCTTC	CASSLPPRQWTF
-	TRBV6-6	-	14	TRBJ2-7	TGTGCCAGCAGAAATGGACAGACCCTCTACGAGCAGTACTTC	CASRNGQTLYEQYF
-	TRBV5-6	-	15	TRBJ1-1	TGTGCCAGCAGCTTCCGGGGGGAGTACAACACTGAAGCTTTCTTT	CASSFRGEYNTEAFF
-	TRBV7-2	TRBD1	15	TRBJ1-3	TGTGCCAGCAGCCTACAGGGGGGAGATGGAAACACCATATATTTT	CASSLQGGDGNTIYF